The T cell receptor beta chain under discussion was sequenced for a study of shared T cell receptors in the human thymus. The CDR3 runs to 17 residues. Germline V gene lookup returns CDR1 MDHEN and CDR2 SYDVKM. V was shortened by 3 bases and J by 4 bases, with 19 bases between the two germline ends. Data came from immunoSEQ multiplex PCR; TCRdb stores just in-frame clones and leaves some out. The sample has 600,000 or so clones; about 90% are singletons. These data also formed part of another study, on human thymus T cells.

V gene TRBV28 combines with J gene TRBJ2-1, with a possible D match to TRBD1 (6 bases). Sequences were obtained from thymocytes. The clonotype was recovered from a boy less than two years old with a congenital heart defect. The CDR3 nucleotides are TGTGCCAGCAGTTTGAATCTGGCGGACAGATTATACAATGAGCAGTTCTTC. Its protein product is CASSLNLADRLYNEQFF.